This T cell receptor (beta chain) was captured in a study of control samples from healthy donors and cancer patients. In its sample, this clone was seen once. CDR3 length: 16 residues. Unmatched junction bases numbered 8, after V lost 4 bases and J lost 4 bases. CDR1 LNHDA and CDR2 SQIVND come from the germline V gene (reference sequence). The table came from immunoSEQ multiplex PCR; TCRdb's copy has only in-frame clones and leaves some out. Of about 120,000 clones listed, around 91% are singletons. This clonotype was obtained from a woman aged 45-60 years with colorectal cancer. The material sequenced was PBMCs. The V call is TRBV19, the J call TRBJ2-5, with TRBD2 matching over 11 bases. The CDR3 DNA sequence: TGTGCCAGTAGTAAAACTAGCGGGAGCTTCTCAGAGACCCAGTACTTC. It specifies CASSKTSGSFSETQYF.